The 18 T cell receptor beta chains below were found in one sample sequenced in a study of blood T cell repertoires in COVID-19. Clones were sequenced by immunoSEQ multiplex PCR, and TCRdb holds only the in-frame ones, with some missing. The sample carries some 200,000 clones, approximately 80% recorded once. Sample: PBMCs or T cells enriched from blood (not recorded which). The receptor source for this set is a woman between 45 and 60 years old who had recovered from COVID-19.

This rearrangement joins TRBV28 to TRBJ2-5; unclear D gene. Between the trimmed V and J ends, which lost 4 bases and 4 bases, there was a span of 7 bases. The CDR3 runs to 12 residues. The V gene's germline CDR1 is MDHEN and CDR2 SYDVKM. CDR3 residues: CASSSGRETQYF. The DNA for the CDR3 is TGTGCCAGCAGTTCTGGGCGAGAGACCCAGTACTTC. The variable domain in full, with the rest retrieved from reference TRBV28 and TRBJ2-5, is DVKVTQSSRYLVKRTGEKVFLECVQDMDHENMFWYRQDPGLGLRLIYFSYDVKMKEKGDIPEGYSVSREKKERFSLILESASTNQTSMYLCASSSGRETQYFGPGTRLLVL.

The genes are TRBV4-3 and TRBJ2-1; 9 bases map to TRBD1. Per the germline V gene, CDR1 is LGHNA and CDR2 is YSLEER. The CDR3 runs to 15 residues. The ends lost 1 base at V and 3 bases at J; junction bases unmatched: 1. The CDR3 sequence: CASSQGGQGYNEQFF. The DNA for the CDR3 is TGCGCCAGCAGCCAAGGGGGACAGGGCTACAATGAGCAGTTCTTC.

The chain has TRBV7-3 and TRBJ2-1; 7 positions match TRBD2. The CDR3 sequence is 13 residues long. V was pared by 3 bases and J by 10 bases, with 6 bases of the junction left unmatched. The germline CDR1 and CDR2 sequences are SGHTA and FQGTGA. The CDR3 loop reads CASSLGGSREQFF. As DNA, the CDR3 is TGTGCCAGCAGCTTGGGAGGGTCCAGGGAGCAGTTCTTC. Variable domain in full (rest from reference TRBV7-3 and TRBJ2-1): GAGVSQTPSNKVTEKGKYVELRCDPISGHTALYWYRQSLGQGPEFLIYFQGTGAADDSGLPNDRFFAVRPEGSVSTLKIQRTERGDSAVYLCASSLGGSREQFFGPGTRLTVL.

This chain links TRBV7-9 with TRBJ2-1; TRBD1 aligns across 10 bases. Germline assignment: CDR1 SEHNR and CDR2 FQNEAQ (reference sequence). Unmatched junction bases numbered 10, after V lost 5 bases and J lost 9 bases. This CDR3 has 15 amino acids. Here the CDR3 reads CASSRQGALRGEQFF. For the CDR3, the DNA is TGTGCCAGCAGCAGACAGGGGGCGCTCAGGGGTGAGCAGTTCTTC.

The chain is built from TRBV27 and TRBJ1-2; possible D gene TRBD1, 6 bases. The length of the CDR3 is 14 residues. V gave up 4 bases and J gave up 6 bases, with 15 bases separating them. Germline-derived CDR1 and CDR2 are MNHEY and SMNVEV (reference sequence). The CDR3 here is CASSSRSRGHGYTF. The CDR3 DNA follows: TGTGCCAGCAGTTCACGAAGCAGGGGCCATGGCTACACCTTC.

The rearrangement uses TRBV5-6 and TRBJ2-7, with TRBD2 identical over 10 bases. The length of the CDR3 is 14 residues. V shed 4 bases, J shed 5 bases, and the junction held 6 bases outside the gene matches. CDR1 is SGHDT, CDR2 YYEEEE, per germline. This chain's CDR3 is CASSTASGRNEQYF. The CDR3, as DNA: TGTGCCAGCAGCACGGCTAGCGGGAGAAACGAGCAGTACTTC.

The CDR3 here is CASSLQGVSSGANVLTF. CDR3 nucleotides: TGCGCCAGCAGCTTGCAGGGGGTGAGCTCTGGGGCCAACGTCCTGACTTTC. V and J are TRBV5-1 and TRBJ2-6; the match to TRBD1 covers 7 bases. The junction had 4 bases not matched to a gene; V was cut back by 1 base and J by 0 bases. CDR1 and CDR2 (germline): SGHRS, YFSETQ. CDR3 length equals 17 residues.

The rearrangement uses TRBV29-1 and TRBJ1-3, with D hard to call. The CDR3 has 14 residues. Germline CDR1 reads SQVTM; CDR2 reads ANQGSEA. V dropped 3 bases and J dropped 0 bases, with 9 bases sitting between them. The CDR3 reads CSVEVATSGNTIYF. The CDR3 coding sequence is TGCAGCGTTGAGGTAGCGACCTCTGGAAACACCATATATTTT.

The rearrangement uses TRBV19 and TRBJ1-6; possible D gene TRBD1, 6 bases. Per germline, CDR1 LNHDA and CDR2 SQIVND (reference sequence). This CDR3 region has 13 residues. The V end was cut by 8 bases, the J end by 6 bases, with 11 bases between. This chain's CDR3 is CASQDSSNSPLHF. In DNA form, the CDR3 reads TGTGCCAGTCAGGACAGCTCTAATTCACCCCTCCACTTT.

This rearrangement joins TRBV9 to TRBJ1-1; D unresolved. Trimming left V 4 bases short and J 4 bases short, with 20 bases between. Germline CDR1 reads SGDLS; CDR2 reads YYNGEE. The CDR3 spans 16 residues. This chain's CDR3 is CASSPPELGAGTEAFF. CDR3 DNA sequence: TGTGCCAGCAGCCCCCCGGAGTTGGGTGCGGGCACTGAAGCTTTCTTT. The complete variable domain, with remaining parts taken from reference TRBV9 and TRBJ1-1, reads DSGVTQTPKHLITATGQRVTLRCSPRSGDLSVYWYQQSLDQGLQFLIQYYNGEERAKGNILERFSAQQFPDLHSELNLSSLELGDSALYFCASSPPELGAGTEAFFGQGTRLTVV.

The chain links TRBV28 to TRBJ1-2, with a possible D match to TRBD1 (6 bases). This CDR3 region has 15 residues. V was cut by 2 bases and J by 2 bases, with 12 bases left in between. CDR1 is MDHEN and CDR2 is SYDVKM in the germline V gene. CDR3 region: CASSLTPQGNYGYTF. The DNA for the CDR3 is TGTGCCAGCAGTTTAACCCCTCAGGGGAACTATGGCTACACCTTC.

Here the CDR3 reads CAWMRNSYNEQFF. The CDR3 DNA sequence: TGTGCCTGGATGCGGAACTCCTACAATGAGCAGTTCTTC. The chain employs TRBV30 and TRBJ2-1, with unresolved D. This CDR3 is 13 amino acids long. V was pared by 4 bases and J by 0 bases, with 7 bases between. The V gene's germline CDR1 is GTSNPN and CDR2 SVGIG (reference sequence).

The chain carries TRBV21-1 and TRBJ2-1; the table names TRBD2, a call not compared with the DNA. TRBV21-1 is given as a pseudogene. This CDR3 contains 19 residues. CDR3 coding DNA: TGTGCCAGCAGGGACATAGCGGGAGGGCCCTTACGCAGCTACAATGAGCAGTTCTTC. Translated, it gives CASRDIAGGPLRSYNEQFF.

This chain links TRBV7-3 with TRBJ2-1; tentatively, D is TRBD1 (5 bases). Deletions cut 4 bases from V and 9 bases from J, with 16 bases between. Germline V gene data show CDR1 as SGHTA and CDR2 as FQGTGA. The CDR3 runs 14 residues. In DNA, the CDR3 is TGTGCCAGCAGCTGGGGCAGTCCTGGATCTGAGCAGTTCTTC. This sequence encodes CASSWGSPGSEQFF.

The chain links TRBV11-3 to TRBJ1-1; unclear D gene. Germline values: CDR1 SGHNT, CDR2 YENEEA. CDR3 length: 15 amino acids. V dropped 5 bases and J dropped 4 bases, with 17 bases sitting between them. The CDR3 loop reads CASSPSPGSGTEAFF. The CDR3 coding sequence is TGTGCCAGCAGCCCCTCTCCGGGATCAGGCACTGAAGCTTTCTTT.

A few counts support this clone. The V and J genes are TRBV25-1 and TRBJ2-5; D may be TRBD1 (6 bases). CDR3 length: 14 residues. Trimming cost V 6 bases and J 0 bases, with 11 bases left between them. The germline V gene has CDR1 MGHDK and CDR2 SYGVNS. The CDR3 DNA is TGTGCCAGCAGGGATGACAGGCACCAAGAGACCCAGTACTTC. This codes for CASRDDRHQETQYF.

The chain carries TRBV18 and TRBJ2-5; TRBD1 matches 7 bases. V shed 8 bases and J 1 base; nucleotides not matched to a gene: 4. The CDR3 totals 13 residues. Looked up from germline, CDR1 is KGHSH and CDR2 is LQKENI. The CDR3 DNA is TGTGCCAGCAGGACAGGTGGCCAAGAGACCCAGTACTTC. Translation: CASRTGGQETQYF.

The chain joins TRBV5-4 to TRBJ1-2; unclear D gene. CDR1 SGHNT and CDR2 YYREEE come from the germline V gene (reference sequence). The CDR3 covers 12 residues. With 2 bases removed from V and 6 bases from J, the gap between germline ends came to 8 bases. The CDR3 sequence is CASSLDTNGYTF. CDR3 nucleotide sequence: TGTGCCAGCAGCTTAGACACAAATGGCTACACCTTC.